This entry lists 14 T cell receptor beta chains sequenced from one sample in a study of T-cell memory formation after mild COVID-19. TCRdb used MiXCR to reprocess the 5' RACE reads, holding one entry per CDR3 protein. The table has about 390,000 distinct CDR3 sequences, under 25% seen once. Sequencing was done on a sample of PBMCs or a T cell subset sorted from them (not recorded which). These receptors were obtained from an adult woman who had mild COVID-19 (a few samples of this study predate the infection). Cell type and time point are not known.

This rearrangement joins TRBV29-1 to TRBJ2-1, with 8 bases aligning to TRBD2. V lost 4 bases and J lost 0; bases outside the gene matches: 5. Germline-derived CDR1 and CDR2 are SQVTM and ANQGSEA. There are 15 residues in the CDR3. The CDR3 region has the DNA TGCAGCGTTGGCGGGGGGCTCTACTCCTACAATGAGCAGTTCTTC. This gives the protein CSVGGGLYSYNEQFF.

The chain has TRBV5-1 and TRBJ1-4; no firm D call. The germline gives CDR1 SGHRS, CDR2 YFSETQ. The V end was cut by 2 bases, the J end by 0 bases, with 23 bases between. The CDR3 runs 20 residues. In nucleotides, the CDR3 is TGCGCCAGCAGCTTTTCGGATGGTATCGCGGTATCGCCAACTAATGAAAAACTGTTTTTT. It yields the protein CASSFSDGIAVSPTNEKLFF.

Only a few counts were recorded for this clonotype. The V gene is TRBV5-8, the J gene TRBJ2-7; no definite D call. The CDR3 is 11 residues long. From germline, CDR1 is SGHTS and CDR2 YDEGEE. With 0 bases removed from V and 7 bases from J, the gap between germline ends came to 5 bases. DNA for the CDR3: TGTGCCAGCAGCTTGGTTTGGGAGCAGTACTTC. Protein product: CASSLVWEQYF.

The CDR3 coding sequence is TGTGCCACCTCAGAAGGGGGAGATGTAACCGGGGAGCTGTTTTTT. Translating it yields CATSEGGDVTGELFF. This rearrangement joins TRBV7-9 to TRBJ2-2, with D tentatively TRBD1 (6 bases). CDR3 length equals 15 residues. The V and J ends lost 10 bases and 5 bases respectively, with 20 bases between them. CDR1 is SEHNR, CDR2 FQNEAQ, per germline (reference sequence).

This clonotype was seen a few times. The V call is TRBV29-1, the J call TRBJ2-1; 13 bases match TRBD2. CDR1 and CDR2 (germline): SQVTM, ANQGSEA. The V gene end was trimmed by 1 base and the J gene end by 0 bases; junction bases not matched to a gene: 9. The CDR3 totals 19 residues. The CDR3 here is CSVEGSTSGRSISYNEQFF. The CDR3 DNA sequence: TGCAGCGTTGAAGGATCGACTAGCGGGAGGTCAATCTCCTACAATGAGCAGTTCTTC.

The J gene is TRBJ2-5, the V gene TRBV4-1, with a possible D match to TRBD2 (6 bases). Germline V gene sequence: CDR1 MGHRA, CDR2 YSYEKL. The CDR3 is made up of 12 amino acids. Trimming removed 3 bases at V and 12 bases at J, with 14 bases between. This CDR3 is CASSHEGTPEYF. CDR3 DNA: TGCGCCAGCAGCCATGAGGGGACTCCCGAGTACTTC.

Only a few counts were recorded for this clonotype. This chain uses TRBV12-3 or TRBV12-4 with TRBJ2-7; tentative D call: TRBD2 (6 bases). This CDR3 has 17 residues. The V end lost 3 bases, the J end lost 2 bases, and 20 bases lay between the germline ends. In DNA, the CDR3 is TGTGCCAGCAGTTTTTCTAGTTCGGGACGGGGGACCTACGAGCAGTACTTC. Amino acid sequence: CASSFSSSGRGTYEQYF.

This rearrangement joins TRBV7-8 to TRBJ2-3; D is unresolved. From germline, CDR1 is SGHVS and CDR2 FQNEAQ. V lost 10 bases and J 4 bases, leaving 21 bases between the germline ends. The CDR3 has 15 amino acids. CDR3 protein: CATSQPYPSPDTQYF. The CDR3, as DNA: TGTGCCACCTCCCAGCCCTACCCTTCTCCAGATACGCAGTATTTT.

In this sample, this clonotype turned up a few times. V usage is TRBV3-1 and J usage is TRBJ2-5; 8 bases align to TRBD2. Trimming removed 0 bases from V and 4 bases from J; junction bases left unmatched: 7. Germline V CDR1 and CDR2: LGHDT, YNNKEL (reference sequence). The CDR3 extends over 16 amino acids. CDR3: CASSQDGSGGGETQYF. The CDR3 DNA follows: TGTGCCAGCAGCCAAGATGGGAGCGGGGGAGGAGAGACCCAGTACTTC.

This chain connects TRBV2 to TRBJ2-2; D ambiguous. The CDR3 consists of 13 residues. The V gene lost 2 bases and the J gene lost 6 bases, with 7 bases spanning the gap. The germline V gene encodes CDR1 SNHLY and CDR2 FYNNEI. Written as DNA, the CDR3 is TGTGCCAGCAGTGAAATAGGTGCCGGGGAGCTGTTTTTT. Its translation: CASSEIGAGELFF.

This clonotype has just one count. V is TRBV5-1 and J is TRBJ2-3, with D perhaps assigned TRBD1 or TRBD2 (5 bases each). The length of the CDR3 is 15 residues. Per the germline V gene, CDR1 is SGHRS and CDR2 is YFSETQ. Trimming pared 1 base from V and 5 bases from J, leaving 14 bases between. The CDR3 DNA is TGCGCCAGCAGCTTGATTGGTACTGGGGGAGATACGCAGTATTTT. Protein sequence: CASSLIGTGGDTQYF.

The rearrangement uses TRBV19 and TRBJ2-2, with 10 bases identical to TRBD2. J was trimmed by 2 bases and V by 2 bases; bases with no gene match: 2. The CDR3 extends over 16 amino acids. Germline CDR1 reads LNHDA; CDR2 reads SQIVND (reference sequence). The CDR3 bases are TGTGCCAGTAGTATAATAGCGGGGGGAAACACCGGGGAGCTGTTTTTT. This gives the protein CASSIIAGGNTGELFF.

V usage is TRBV2 and J usage is TRBJ2-5, with 13 nucleotides matching TRBD2. CDR1 SNHLY and CDR2 FYNNEI come from the germline V gene. CDR3 size: 16 residues. The ends lost 5 bases at V and 5 bases at J; junction bases unmatched: 8. The CDR3 region has the DNA TGTGCCAGCAGTCGGACTAGCGGGAGCGGTGTTGAGACCCAGTACTTC. This gives the protein CASSRTSGSGVETQYF.

The V gene is TRBV5-1, the J gene TRBJ2-7; 8 bases line up with TRBD2. CDR3 length: 16 amino acids. Germline CDR1 is SGHRS and CDR2 is YFSETQ. Losses at the gene ends were 1 base for V and 3 bases for J; bases not matched to a gene: 9. The CDR3 sequence: CASSLFGGSGNYEQYF. The CDR3 DNA is TGCGCCAGCAGCTTGTTTGGGGGTAGCGGGAACTACGAGCAGTACTTC.